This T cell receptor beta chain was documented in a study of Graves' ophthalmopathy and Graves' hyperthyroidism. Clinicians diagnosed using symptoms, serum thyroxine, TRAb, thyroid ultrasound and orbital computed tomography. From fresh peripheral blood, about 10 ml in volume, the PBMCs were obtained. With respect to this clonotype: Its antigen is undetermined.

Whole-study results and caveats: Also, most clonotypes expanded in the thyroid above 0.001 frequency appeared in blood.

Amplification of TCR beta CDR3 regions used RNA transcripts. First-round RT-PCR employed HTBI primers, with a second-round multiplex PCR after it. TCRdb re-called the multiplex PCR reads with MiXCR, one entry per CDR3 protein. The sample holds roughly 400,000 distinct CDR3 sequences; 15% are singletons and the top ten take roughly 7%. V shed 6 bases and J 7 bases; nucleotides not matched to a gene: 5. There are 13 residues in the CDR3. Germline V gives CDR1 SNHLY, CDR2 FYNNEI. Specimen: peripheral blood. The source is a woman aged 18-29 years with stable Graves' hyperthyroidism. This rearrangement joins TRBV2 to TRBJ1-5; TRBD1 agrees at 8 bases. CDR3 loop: CASRWTGRQPQHF. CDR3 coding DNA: TGTGCCAGCAGATGGACAGGGAGGCAGCCCCAGCATTTT. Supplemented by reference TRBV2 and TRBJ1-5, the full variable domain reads EPEVTQTPSHQVTQMGQEVILRCVPISNHLYFYWYRQILGQKVEFLVSFYNNEISEKSEIFDDQFSVERPDGSNFTLKIRSTKLEDSAMYFCASRWTGRQPQHFGDGTRLSIL.